These 18 T cell receptor beta chains originate from one sample sequenced in a study. Cells sorted as Tregs were CD4+, CD25+ and CD127-/low. TCRdb recomputed calls from the 5' RACE reads with MiXCR, one row per CDR3 protein. The sample lists tens of thousands of distinct CDR3 sequences; roughly 28% were seen once. Source material: tumor-infiltrating Tregs sorted from the breast tumor. The receptors stem from a female donor with breast cancer.

The V gene is TRBV12-3 or TRBV12-4, the J gene TRBJ2-2; 9 bases line up with TRBD2. V shed 5 bases and J 5 bases; nucleotides not matched to a gene: 6. The CDR3 sequence is 15 residues long. The CDR3 region is CASSQAGGRTGELFF. DNA of the CDR3: TGTGCCAGCAGTCAAGCGGGAGGCCGGACCGGGGAGCTGTTTTTT.

The rearrangement links TRBV3-1 to TRBJ2-7; TRBD1 might be the D (5 bases). This CDR3 is 13 amino acids long. V was cut by 5 bases and J by 2 bases, with 10 bases left in between. Germline CDR1 and CDR2: LGHDT and YNNKEL (reference sequence). DNA for the CDR3: TGTGCCAGCAGCGACAGAGGTGCCTACGAGCAGTACTTC. It specifies CASSDRGAYEQYF.

The sample holds a few counts of this clonotype. The CDR3 region is CASTTAPGVEETQYF. Here the CDR3 DNA reads TGCGCCAGCACCACGGCGCCAGGGGTCGAAGAGACCCAGTACTTC. J is TRBJ2-5 and V is TRBV5-1; D might be TRBD1 (6 bases). V was pared by 6 bases and J by 3 bases, with 18 bases between. There are 15 residues in the CDR3. CDR1 is SGHRS and CDR2 is YFSETQ in the germline V gene.

The chain recombines TRBV12-3 or TRBV12-4 with TRBJ1-5; 8 nucleotides agree with TRBD1. With 6 bases clipped from V and 2 bases from J, the junction kept 9 bases outside the gene matches. This CDR3 is built from 16 residues. This CDR3 reads CASRPSGQAGNQPQHF. The DNA for the CDR3 is TGTGCCAGCAGACCGTCGGGACAGGCAGGCAATCAGCCCCAGCATTTT.

V is TRBV12-3 or TRBV12-4 and J is TRBJ1-5, with TRBD1 matching 7 bases. The CDR3 is 14 residues long. The V gene end was trimmed by 6 bases and the J gene end by 4 bases; junction bases not matched to a gene: 6. The CDR3 sequence is CASSQRGLNQPQHF. DNA for the CDR3: TGTGCCAGCAGCCAGAGGGGGCTTAATCAGCCCCAGCATTTT.

The rearrangement uses TRBV5-1 and TRBJ1-6; TRBD1 is a possible D gene (6 bases). The CDR3 consists of 17 residues. Germline CDR1 is SGHRS and CDR2 is YFSETQ. With 2 bases removed from V and 6 bases from J, the gap between germline ends came to 18 bases. The CDR3 loop is CASSFLPLDSSNSPLHF. The DNA of the CDR3 is TGCGCCAGCAGCTTTCTCCCCCTGGACAGCTCTAATTCACCCCTCCACTTT.

The rearrangement joins TRBV20-1 to TRBJ2-7; D is perhaps TRBD1 (6 bases). In germline, CDR1 is DFQATT, CDR2 SNEGSKA (reference sequence). The CDR3 has 15 residues. Deletions cut 6 bases from V and 2 bases from J, with 20 bases between. Here the CDR3 reads CSAPEVGGHPYEQYF. In nucleotides, the CDR3 is TGCAGTGCGCCCGAGGTTGGGGGCCACCCCTACGAGCAGTACTTC.

The chain has TRBV5-1 and TRBJ1-2, with a weak D call TRBD1 (6 bases). The CDR3 loop spans 15 amino acids. Germline V gene data show CDR1 as SGHRS and CDR2 as YFSETQ. The V gene lost 4 bases and the J gene lost 2 bases, with 15 bases spanning the gap. CDR3: CASSTTTGQNYGYTF. The CDR3 DNA follows: TGCGCCAGCAGCACAACGACAGGACAGAACTATGGCTACACCTTC.

The sample holds a few counts of this clonotype. J is TRBJ2-5 and V is TRBV21-1; whether TRBD1, the table's D call, matches the DNA was not checked. TRBV21-1 is a recognized pseudogene. The CDR3 is 17 amino acids. In DNA, the CDR3 is TGTGCCAGCAGCAAAGCACCGAGGCAGGAAAGGGGAGAGACCCAGTACTTC. This codes for CASSKAPRQERGETQYF.

This clonotype was recorded a few times. The J gene is TRBJ2-2, the V gene TRBV7-9, with D hard to call. V was pared by 1 base and J by 4 bases, with 7 bases between. This CDR3 has 14 residues. CDR1 and CDR2 (germline): SEHNR, FQNEAQ (reference sequence). The CDR3 bases are TGTGCCAGCAGCTTAGTTATCCCCACCGGGGAGCTGTTTTTT. Translation: CASSLVIPTGELFF.

J is TRBJ1-2 and V is TRBV20-1, with no clear D. Trimming took off 6 bases at V and 7 bases at J, with 24 bases between the two ends. The germline CDR1 and CDR2 sequences are DFQATT and SNEGSKA (reference sequence). The CDR3 has 15 amino acids. This CDR3 reads CSAIFNPPGVGGYTF. In nucleotides, the CDR3 is TGCAGTGCCATCTTCAACCCGCCGGGCGTGGGTGGCTACACCTTC.

This clonotype was observed a handful of times. The chain has TRBV27 and TRBJ1-1; D is ambiguous. From germline, CDR1 is MNHEY and CDR2 SMNVEV (reference sequence). CDR3 size: 14 residues. V shed 5 bases and J shed 4 bases, with 14 bases lying between them. The CDR3 is CASSGTLWGTEAFF. CDR3 DNA: TGTGCCAGCAGTGGAACCCTATGGGGCACTGAAGCTTTCTTT.

At least ten counts were recorded for this clonotype. The chain employs TRBV6-1 and TRBJ2-4; D possibly corresponds to TRBD1 (6 bases). The V and J ends lost 4 bases and 2 bases respectively, with 12 bases between them. CDR1 MNHNS and CDR2 SASEGT come from the germline V gene. The CDR3 contains 15 residues. CDR3 region: CASSVQGLTKNIQYF. For the CDR3, the DNA is TGTGCCAGCAGTGTTCAGGGGCTGACCAAAAACATTCAGTACTTC.

This clonotype occurred a few times. The chain carries TRBV7-2 and TRBJ2-1, with a possible D match to TRBD1 (5 bases). The CDR3 totals 17 residues. Germline lookup yields CDR1 SGHTA and CDR2 FQGNSA. The V end lost 0 bases, the J end lost 3 bases, and 15 bases lay between the germline ends. In nucleotides, the CDR3 is TGTGCCAGCAGCTTAGCGCCAGGGCGTAATTTCTACAATGAGCAGTTCTTC. Its translation is CASSLAPGRNFYNEQFF.

This clonotype was counted at least ten times. V usage is TRBV20-1 and J usage is TRBJ2-5; D tentatively fits TRBD1 or TRBD2 (5 bases each). The CDR3 spans 12 residues. Per the germline V gene, CDR1 is DFQATT and CDR2 is SNEGSKA (reference sequence). V lost 7 bases and J 5 bases, leaving 14 bases between the germline ends. The CDR3 loop reads CSVPGTWETQYF. The CDR3 DNA is TGCAGTGTTCCCGGGACGTGGGAGACCCAGTACTTC.

The CDR3 reads CASSEFAYQTQYF. For the CDR3, the DNA is TGTGCCAGCAGTGAATTTGCCTACCAGACCCAGTACTTC. This rearrangement joins TRBV6-1 to TRBJ2-5, with D unresolved. Looked up from germline, CDR1 is MNHNS and CDR2 is SASEGT. The CDR3 extends over 13 amino acids. V was trimmed by 2 bases and J by 6 bases, leaving 10 bases between them.

In its sample, this clonotype ranks as medium-sized (0.01 to 0.1%). This chain's CDR3 is CSVQGAQDGELFF. CDR3 DNA: TGCAGCGTTCAAGGGGCGCAGGACGGGGAGCTGTTTTTT. The V call is TRBV29-1, the J call TRBJ2-2, with a weak D call TRBD1 (5 bases). The CDR3 totals 13 residues. CDR1 is SQVTM and CDR2 is ANQGSEA in the germline V gene. Trimming took 5 bases from V and 7 from J, leaving 14 bases between them.

This clonotype has more than one count but fewer than ten. The V and J genes are TRBV20-1 and TRBJ2-5; no firm D call. The V gene lost 1 base and the J gene lost 2 bases, with 8 bases spanning the gap. The CDR3 has 13 amino acids. The germline V gene has CDR1 DFQATT and CDR2 SNEGSKA (reference sequence). The CDR3 coding sequence is TGCAGTGCTAGAGTGGGGAAACAAGAGACCCAGTACTTC. It codes for CSARVGKQETQYF.